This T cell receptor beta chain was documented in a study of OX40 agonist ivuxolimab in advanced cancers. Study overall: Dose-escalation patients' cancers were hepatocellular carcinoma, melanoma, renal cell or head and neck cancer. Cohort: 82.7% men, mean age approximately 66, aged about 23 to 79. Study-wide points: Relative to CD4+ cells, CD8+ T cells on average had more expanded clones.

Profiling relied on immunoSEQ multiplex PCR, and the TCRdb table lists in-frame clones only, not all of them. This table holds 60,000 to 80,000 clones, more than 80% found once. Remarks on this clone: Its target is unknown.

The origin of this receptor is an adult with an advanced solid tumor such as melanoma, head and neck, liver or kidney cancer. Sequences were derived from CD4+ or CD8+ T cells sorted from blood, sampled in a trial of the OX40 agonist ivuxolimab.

CDR3 sequence: CASTSFDSEAFF. The CDR3 DNA reads as TGTGCCAGCACCTCTTTCGACAGCGAAGCTTTCTTT. This chain joins TRBV4-2 and TRBJ1-1, with D possibly TRBD1 on 5 matching bases. There are 12 residues in the CDR3. Trimming pared 7 bases from V and 8 bases from J, leaving 14 bases between. Germline loops: CDR1 LGHNA, CDR2 YNFKEQ.